This section outlines one T cell receptor beta chain sequence together with its context. Using immunoSEQ multiplex PCR, the repertoire was profiled, and TCRdb retains in-frame clones only, with some absent. Altogether some 73,000 clones are present, roughly three quarters being singletons, with the ten largest covering just over 2.5%. The data were taken from a study of memory CD4+ T cells and cytomegalovirus serostatus. The sort gate was single viable CD3+CD4+CD8-CD45RO+ cells for memory CD4+ T cells. Per germline, CDR1 SGHRS and CDR2 YFSETQ. Germline trimming cut 3 bases from V and 5 bases from J; bases unmatched to any gene: 6. The CDR3 loop spans 14 amino acids.

V usage is TRBV5-1 and J usage is TRBJ2-7, with 9 bases matching TRBD1. The TCR sequence derives from an adult in good health and CMV-seropositive. Input material: memory CD4+ T cells from blood. CDR3 nucleotide sequence: TGCGCCAGCAGCTCTACGGGACAGGGTAACGAGCAGTACTTC. It is translated as CASSSTGQGNEQYF.